Below, 32 T cell receptor beta chains from the same sample are listed, as sequenced in a study of T cells expressing NK-cell markers. Each CDR3 protein gets one entry in TCRdb, which reprocessed the 5' RACE reads and gives no DNA. Found here are around 110,000 distinct CDR3 sequences; the top ten clones hold roughly 20%. What was sequenced was blood T cells: a sorted CD56 or NKG2C T cell subset, CD4+ or CD8+ T cells, or bulk PBMC T cells (not recorded which). These receptors were collected from a woman between 18 and 69 years old in good health.

V usage is TRBV20-1 and J usage is TRBJ1-6; the D gene TCRdb calls, TRBD1, cannot be checked with no DNA. The CDR3 covers 14 residues. The germline gives CDR1 DFQATT, CDR2 SNEGSKA (reference sequence). The CDR3 is CSARPGTVDSPLHF.

The chain joins TRBV20-1 to TRBJ2-5; TCRdb proposes TRBD2, but this gene call is untestable without DNA. The CDR3 totals 13 residues. Germline CDR1 reads DFQATT; CDR2 reads SNEGSKA (reference sequence). CDR3 sequence: CSANSGGGLTQYF.

V gene TRBV20-1 combines with J gene TRBJ2-1; TCRdb selects TRBD1, and the lack of DNA leaves this call unchecked. The V gene's germline CDR1 is DFQATT and CDR2 SNEGSKA (reference sequence). This CDR3 region has 13 residues. The CDR3 loop reads CSARGRGYNEQFF.

The chain couples TRBV27 to TRBJ1-1. Germline-derived CDR1 and CDR2 are MNHEY and SMNVEV (reference sequence). This CDR3 has 14 residues. The CDR3 spells CASTQLSNNTEAFF.

The V gene is TRBV7-8, the J gene TRBJ2-1; checking the TCRdb D call of TRBD1 is not possible without DNA. CDR1 and CDR2 from the germline V gene are SGHVS and FQNEAQ. This CDR3 has 13 amino acids. CDR3 residues: CASSLAIDRGLFF. Together with reference TRBV7-8 and TRBJ2-1, the CDR3 gives the full variable domain: GAGVSQSPRYKVAKRGQDVALRCDPISGHVSLFWYQQALGQGPEFLTYFQNEAQLDKSGLPSDRFFAERPEGSVSTLKIQRTQQEDSAVYLCASSLAIDRGLFFGPGTRLTVL.

The rearrangement uses TRBV7-9 and TRBJ2-7; checking the TCRdb D call of TRBD2 is not possible without DNA. CDR1 is SEHNR, CDR2 FQNEAQ, per germline (reference sequence). The CDR3 is 15 amino acids. The CDR3: CASSGGLAGAYEQYF.

This sequence joins TRBV4-2 and TRBJ2-2; TCRdb designates TRBD2, a call that cannot be tested without DNA. Germline CDR1 reads LGHNA; CDR2 reads YNFKEQ. The CDR3 covers 15 residues. CDR3 amino acids: CASSQLAEGTGELFF.

This chain connects TRBV7-2 to TRBJ2-7; TCRdb picks TRBD2, but there is no DNA to check that call. The CDR3 has 15 residues. The germline V gene encodes CDR1 SGHTA and CDR2 FQGNSA. CDR3 amino acids: CASSVLAGGLDEQYF. Together with reference TRBV7-2 and TRBJ2-7, the CDR3 gives the full variable domain: GAGVSQSPSNKVTEKGKDVELRCDPISGHTALYWYRQSLGQGLEFLIYFQGNSAPDKSGLPSDRFSAERTGGSVSTLTIQRTQQEDSAVYLCASSVLAGGLDEQYFGPGTRLTVT.

The chain is built from TRBV25-1 and TRBJ2-1. In germline, CDR1 is MGHDK, CDR2 SYGVNS. This CDR3 is built from 16 residues. CDR3 region: CASSEYWEGPYNEQFF.

The chain has TRBV7-6 and TRBJ2-2; TCRdb's D gene call, TRBD1, goes unchecked for lack of DNA. Germline lookup yields CDR1 SGHVS and CDR2 FNYEAQ. This CDR3 has 16 amino acids. The CDR3 is CASSRRGGPLSGELFF. Combining the CDR3 with reference TRBV7-6 and TRBJ2-2 gives the whole variable domain GAGVSQSPRYKVTKRGQDVALRCDPISGHVSLYWYRQALGQGPEFLTYFNYEAQQDKSGLPNDRFSAERPEGSISTLTIQRTEQRDSAMYRCASSRRGGPLSGELFFGEGSRLTVL.

V usage is TRBV11-2 and J usage is TRBJ2-5; TCRdb selects TRBD1, and the lack of DNA leaves this call unchecked. The germline gives CDR1 SGHAT, CDR2 FQNNGV. The length of the CDR3 is 15 residues. CDR3 amino acids: CASSLGPDKQETQYF.

The V and J genes are TRBV27 and TRBJ2-1; TCRdb indicates TRBD2, and absent DNA this call remains unverified. There are 14 residues in the CDR3. The V gene's germline CDR1 is MNHEY and CDR2 SMNVEV (reference sequence). The CDR3 loop reads CATARGGSYNEQFF.

V is TRBV2 and J is TRBJ1-5. Germline CDR1 is SNHLY and CDR2 is FYNNEI. This CDR3 spans 13 amino acids. This CDR3 is CASNDGSNQPQHF. Based on the CDR3 plus reference TRBV2 and TRBJ1-5, the full variable domain is EPEVTQTPSHQVTQMGQEVILRCVPISNHLYFYWYRQILGQKVEFLVSFYNNEISEKSEIFDDQFSVERPDGSNFTLKIRSTKLEDSAMYFCASNDGSNQPQHFGDGTRLSIL.

V gene TRBV5-4 combines with J gene TRBJ2-1. Germline-derived CDR1 and CDR2 are SGHNT and YYREEE (reference sequence). The CDR3 is made up of 15 amino acids. Here the CDR3 reads CASSLDLDSINEQFF.

The genes are TRBV6-5 and TRBJ2-2; TCRdb's D call of TRBD2 is untestable without DNA. This CDR3 region has 17 residues. CDR1 and CDR2 (germline): MNHEY, SVGAGI. The CDR3: CASSYSFGTSNTGELFF.

The J gene is TRBJ2-7, the V gene TRBV5-5. The germline CDR1 and CDR2 sequences are SGHKS and YYEKEE (reference sequence). This CDR3 comprises 14 residues. The CDR3 spells CASSLTPMTYEQYF.

The chain carries TRBV9 and TRBJ2-7. The CDR3 sequence is 13 residues long. In germline, CDR1 is SGDLS, CDR2 YYNGEE. CDR3 region: CASSVATSYEQYF.

The CDR3: CASSSALQLGNEQFF. The chain couples TRBV7-7 to TRBJ2-1; with no DNA, the TCRdb D assignment of TRBD2 cannot be verified. The CDR3 sequence is 15 residues long. Germline-derived CDR1 and CDR2 are SSHAT and FNYEAQ (reference sequence). Together with reference TRBV7-7 and TRBJ2-1, the CDR3 gives the full variable domain: GAGVSQSPRYKVTKRGQDVTLRCDPISSHATLYWYQQALGQGPEFLTYFNYEAQPDKSGLPSDRFSAERPEGSISTLTIQRTEQRDSAMYRCASSSALQLGNEQFFGPGTRLTVL.

This chain connects TRBV29-1 to TRBJ1-3; the D gene TCRdb calls, TRBD1, cannot be checked with no DNA. The CDR3 covers 15 residues. CDR1 and CDR2 (germline): SQVTM, ANQGSEA. The CDR3 is CSVYTGTGDINTIYF.

The chain uses TRBV29-1 and TRBJ1-1. Germline CDR1 SQVTM, CDR2 ANQGSEA. The CDR3 consists of 11 residues. CDR3 loop: CSVDGNTEAFF.

The V and J genes are TRBV7-2 and TRBJ1-1. The germline V gene has CDR1 SGHTA and CDR2 FQGNSA. The CDR3 covers 14 residues. CDR3 protein: CASSSLRLNTEAFF.

The chain couples TRBV29-1 to TRBJ2-2. The germline V gene has CDR1 SQVTM and CDR2 ANQGSEA. The CDR3 is 13 amino acids. CDR3 in amino acids: CSAEPGNTGELFF.

The chain couples TRBV27 to TRBJ2-7. The length of the CDR3 is 12 residues. Germline V gene data show CDR1 as MNHEY and CDR2 as SMNVEV (reference sequence). The CDR3: CASSPNTYEQYF.

This chain connects TRBV6-2 or TRBV6-3 to TRBJ1-4; without DNA, the TCRdb call of TRBD1 cannot be checked. Germline CDR1 and CDR2: MNHEY and SVGEGT. The CDR3 extends over 13 amino acids. CDR3 in amino acids: CASSYRGTKKLFF.

V usage is TRBV6-2 or TRBV6-3 and J usage is TRBJ2-3. This CDR3 has 14 residues. Germline CDR1 and CDR2: MNHEY and SVGEGT. The CDR3 spells CASSYLPNADTQYF.

V and J are TRBV12-3 or TRBV12-4 and TRBJ1-2. This CDR3 is 14 amino acids long. The CDR3 region is CASSPRAAGYGYTF.

The genes are TRBV5-1 and TRBJ2-2. Germline V gene data show CDR1 as SGHRS and CDR2 as YFSETQ. This CDR3 contains 12 residues. CDR3 residues: CASRNNTGELFF.

This chain uses TRBV29-1 with TRBJ2-1; with no DNA, the TCRdb D assignment of TRBD1 cannot be verified. CDR1 and CDR2 (germline): SQVTM, ANQGSEA. The CDR3 length is 15 residues. The CDR3 loop is CSVDGVGASYNEQFF.

The chain carries TRBV12-3 or TRBV12-4 and TRBJ1-1; TCRdb picks TRBD1, but there is no DNA to check that call. CDR3 length: 18 residues. The CDR3 protein is CASRITDRGELMNTEAFF.

The V and J genes are TRBV29-1 and TRBJ2-7; TCRdb's D gene call, TRBD1, goes unchecked for lack of DNA. Germline V gene data show CDR1 as SQVTM and CDR2 as ANQGSEA. The CDR3 is 13 residues long. The CDR3: CSVVGDGNYEQYF.

The V call is TRBV29-1, the J call TRBJ1-2; absent DNA, TCRdb's TRBD1 call cannot be checked. CDR3 length: 12 amino acids. Germline assignment: CDR1 SQVTM and CDR2 ANQGSEA. The CDR3 reads CSAMRDSDGYTF.

This chain uses TRBV6-1 with TRBJ2-1; the D call from TCRdb, TRBD2, cannot be confirmed without DNA. The CDR3 sequence is 17 residues long. Per germline, CDR1 MNHNS and CDR2 SASEGT. CDR3 sequence reads: CASSPTGLAGINNEQFF.